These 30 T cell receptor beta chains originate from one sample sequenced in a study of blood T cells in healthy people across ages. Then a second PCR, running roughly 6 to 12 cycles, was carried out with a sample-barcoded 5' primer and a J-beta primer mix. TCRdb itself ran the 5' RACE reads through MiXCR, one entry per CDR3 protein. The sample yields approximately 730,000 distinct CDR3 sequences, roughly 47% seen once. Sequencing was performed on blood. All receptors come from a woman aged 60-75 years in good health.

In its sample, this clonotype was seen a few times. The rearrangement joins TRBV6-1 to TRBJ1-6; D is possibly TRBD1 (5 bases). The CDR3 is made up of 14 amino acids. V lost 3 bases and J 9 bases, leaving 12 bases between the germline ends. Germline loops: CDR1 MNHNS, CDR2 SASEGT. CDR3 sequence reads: CASSDRVGSSPLHF. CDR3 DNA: TGTGCCAGCAGTGACAGGGTAGGGAGTTCACCCCTCCACTTT.

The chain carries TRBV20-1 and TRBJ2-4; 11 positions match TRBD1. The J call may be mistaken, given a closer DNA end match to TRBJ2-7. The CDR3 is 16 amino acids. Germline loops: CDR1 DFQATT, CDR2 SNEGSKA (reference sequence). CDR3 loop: CSARGYPRDRGGEQYF. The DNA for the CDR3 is TGCAGTGCTAGAGGCTATCCCCGGGACAGGGGGGGCGAGCAGTACTTC.

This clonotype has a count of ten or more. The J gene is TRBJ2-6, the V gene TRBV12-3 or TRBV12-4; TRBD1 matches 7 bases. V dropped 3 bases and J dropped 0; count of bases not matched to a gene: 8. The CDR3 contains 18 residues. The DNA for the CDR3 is TGTGCCAGCAGTTTGGCGCAGGGGGTGCTCTCTGGGGCCAACGTCCTGACTTTC. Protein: CASSLAQGVLSGANVLTF.

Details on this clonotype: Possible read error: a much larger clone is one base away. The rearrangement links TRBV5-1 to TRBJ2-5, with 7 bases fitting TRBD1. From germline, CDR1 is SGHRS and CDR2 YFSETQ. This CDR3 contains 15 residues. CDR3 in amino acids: CAGSSNTGQEETQYF. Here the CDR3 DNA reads TGCGCCGGCAGCTCCAACACAGGACAGGAAGAGACCCAGTACTTC.

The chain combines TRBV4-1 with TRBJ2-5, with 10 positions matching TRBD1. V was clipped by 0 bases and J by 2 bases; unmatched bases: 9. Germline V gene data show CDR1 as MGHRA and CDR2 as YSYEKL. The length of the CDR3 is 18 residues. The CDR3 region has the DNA TGCGCCAGCAGCCAAGAGCGGATCAGGGACAGGGGACAAGAGACCCAGTACTTC. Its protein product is CASSQERIRDRGQETQYF.

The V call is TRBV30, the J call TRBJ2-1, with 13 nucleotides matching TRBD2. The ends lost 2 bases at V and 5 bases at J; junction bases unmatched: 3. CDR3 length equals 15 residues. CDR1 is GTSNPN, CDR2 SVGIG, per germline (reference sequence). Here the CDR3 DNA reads TGTGCCTGGAGTTATGGACTAGCGGGGGACAATGAGCAGTTCTTC. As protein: CAWSYGLAGDNEQFF. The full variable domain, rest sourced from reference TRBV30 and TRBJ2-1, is SQTIHQWPATLVQPVGSPLSLECTVEGTSNPNLYWYRQAAGRGLQLLFYSVGIGQISSEVPQNLSASRPQDRQFILSSKKLLLSDSGFYLCAWSYGLAGDNEQFFGPGTRLTVL.

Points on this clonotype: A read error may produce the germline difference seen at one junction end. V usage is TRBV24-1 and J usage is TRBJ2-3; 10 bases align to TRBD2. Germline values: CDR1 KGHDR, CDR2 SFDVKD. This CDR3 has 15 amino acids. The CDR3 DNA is TGTGCCACCCGGGAACGGACTAGCGGCACAGATGCGCAGTATTTT. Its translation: CATRERTSGTDAQYF.

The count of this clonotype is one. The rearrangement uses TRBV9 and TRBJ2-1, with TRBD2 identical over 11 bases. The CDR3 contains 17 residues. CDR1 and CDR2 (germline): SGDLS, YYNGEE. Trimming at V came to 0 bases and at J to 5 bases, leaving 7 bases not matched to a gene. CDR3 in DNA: TGTGCCAGCAGCGTAGCTAGCGGGACTAGCGGTGACAATGAGCAGTTCTTC. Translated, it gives CASSVASGTSGDNEQFF. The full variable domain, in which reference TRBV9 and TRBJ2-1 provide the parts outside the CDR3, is DSGVTQTPKHLITATGQRVTLRCSPRSGDLSVYWYQQSLDQGLQFLIQYYNGEERAKGNILERFSAQQFPDLHSELNLSSLELGDSALYFCASSVASGTSGDNEQFFGPGTRLTVL.

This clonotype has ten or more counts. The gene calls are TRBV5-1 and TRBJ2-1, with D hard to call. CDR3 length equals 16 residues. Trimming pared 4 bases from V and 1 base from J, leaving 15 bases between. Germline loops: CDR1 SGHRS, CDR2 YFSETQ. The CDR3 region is CASSGGSPGSYNEQFF. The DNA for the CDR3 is TGCGCCAGCAGCGGCGGATCCCCCGGGTCCTACAATGAGCAGTTCTTC.

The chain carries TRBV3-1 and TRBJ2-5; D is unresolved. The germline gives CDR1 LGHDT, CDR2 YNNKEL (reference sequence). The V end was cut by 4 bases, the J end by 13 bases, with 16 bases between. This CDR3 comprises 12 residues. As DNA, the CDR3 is TGTGCCAGCAGCCTCCCGGAAGGCATTTGGTACTTC. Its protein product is CASSLPEGIWYF.

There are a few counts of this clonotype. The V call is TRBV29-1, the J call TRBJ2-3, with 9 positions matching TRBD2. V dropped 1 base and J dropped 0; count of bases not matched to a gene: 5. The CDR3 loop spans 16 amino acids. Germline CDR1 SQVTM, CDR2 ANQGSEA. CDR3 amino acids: CSVEGTSETSTDTQYF. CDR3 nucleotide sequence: TGCAGCGTTGAAGGGACTAGCGAGACGAGCACAGATACGCAGTATTTT.

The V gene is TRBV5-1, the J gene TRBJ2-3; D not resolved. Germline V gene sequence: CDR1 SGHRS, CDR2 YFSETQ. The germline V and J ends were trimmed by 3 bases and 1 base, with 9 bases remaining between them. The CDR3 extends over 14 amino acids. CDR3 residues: CASSSLEGTDTQYF. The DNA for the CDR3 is TGCGCCAGCAGCTCTTTAGAGGGCACAGATACGCAGTATTTT.

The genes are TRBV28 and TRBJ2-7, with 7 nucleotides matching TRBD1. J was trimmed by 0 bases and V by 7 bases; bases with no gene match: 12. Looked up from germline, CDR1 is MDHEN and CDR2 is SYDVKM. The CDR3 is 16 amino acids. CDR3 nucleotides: TGTGCCAGCATCGACGCTGTAACAGGGGTCTCCTACGAGCAGTACTTC. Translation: CASIDAVTGVSYEQYF.

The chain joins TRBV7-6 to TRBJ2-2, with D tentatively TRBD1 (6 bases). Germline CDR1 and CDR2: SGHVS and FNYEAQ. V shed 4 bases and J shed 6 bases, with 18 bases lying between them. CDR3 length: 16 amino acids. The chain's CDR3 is CASSSSGAPDSGELFF. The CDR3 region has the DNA TGTGCCAGCAGCTCGTCAGGGGCCCCAGATTCCGGGGAGCTGTTTTTT.

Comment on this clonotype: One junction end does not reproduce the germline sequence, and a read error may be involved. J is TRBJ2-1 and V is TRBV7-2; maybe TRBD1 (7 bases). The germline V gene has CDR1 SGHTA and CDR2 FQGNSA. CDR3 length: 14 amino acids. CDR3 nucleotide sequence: TGCGCCAGCAGCTTGGGGCCAGGGGGGCATGAGCAGTTCTTC. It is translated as CASSLGPGGHEQFF.

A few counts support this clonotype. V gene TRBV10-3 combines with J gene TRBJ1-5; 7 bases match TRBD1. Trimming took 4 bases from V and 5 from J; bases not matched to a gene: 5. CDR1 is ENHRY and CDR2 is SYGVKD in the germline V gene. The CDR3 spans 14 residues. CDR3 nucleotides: TGTGCCATCAGTGGTGGGACAGCGGATCAGCCCCAGCATTTT. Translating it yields CAISGGTADQPQHF.

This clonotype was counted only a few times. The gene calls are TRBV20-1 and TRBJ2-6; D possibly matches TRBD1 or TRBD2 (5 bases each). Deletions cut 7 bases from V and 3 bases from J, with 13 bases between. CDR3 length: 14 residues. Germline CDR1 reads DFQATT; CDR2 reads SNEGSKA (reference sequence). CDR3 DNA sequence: TGCAGTGTCCCTTCAGGGAGTGGGGCCAACGTCCTGACTTTC. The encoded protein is CSVPSGSGANVLTF.

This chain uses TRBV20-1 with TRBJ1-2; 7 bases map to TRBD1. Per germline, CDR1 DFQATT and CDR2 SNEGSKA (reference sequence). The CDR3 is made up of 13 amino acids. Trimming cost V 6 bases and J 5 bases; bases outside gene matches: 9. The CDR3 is CSAPTDRVYGYTF. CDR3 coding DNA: TGCAGTGCCCCTACCGACAGGGTTTATGGCTACACCTTC.

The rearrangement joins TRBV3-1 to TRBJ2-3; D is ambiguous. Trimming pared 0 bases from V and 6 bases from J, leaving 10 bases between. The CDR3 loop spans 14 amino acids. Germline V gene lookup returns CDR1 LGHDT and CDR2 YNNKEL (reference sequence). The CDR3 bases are TGTGCCAGCAGCCAAGATATCAGGTTGGATACGCAGTATTTT. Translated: CASSQDIRLDTQYF.

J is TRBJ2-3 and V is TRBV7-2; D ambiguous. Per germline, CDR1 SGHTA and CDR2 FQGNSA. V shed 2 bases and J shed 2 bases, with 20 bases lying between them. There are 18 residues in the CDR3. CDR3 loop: CASSLTSPSLLNTDTQYF. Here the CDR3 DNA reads TGTGCCAGCAGCTTAACGAGCCCTAGTTTGTTGAACACAGATACGCAGTATTTT.

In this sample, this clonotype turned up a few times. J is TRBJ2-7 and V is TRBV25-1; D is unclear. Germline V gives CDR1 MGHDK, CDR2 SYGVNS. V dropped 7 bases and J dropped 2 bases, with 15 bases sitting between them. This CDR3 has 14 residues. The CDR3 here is CASMNPDQAYEQYF. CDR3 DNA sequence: TGTGCCAGCATGAACCCGGACCAAGCCTACGAGCAGTACTTC.

The DNA of the CDR3 is TGTGCCAGCCGACTAGCACGGGCCGGGGAGCTGTTTTTT. Residues: CASRLARAGELFF. The chain links TRBV3-1 to TRBJ2-2; TRBD2 matches at 7 bases. The V and J ends lost 8 bases and 6 bases, in that order; junction bases with no gene match: 6. Germline V gives CDR1 LGHDT, CDR2 YNNKEL (reference sequence). This CDR3 is built from 13 residues.

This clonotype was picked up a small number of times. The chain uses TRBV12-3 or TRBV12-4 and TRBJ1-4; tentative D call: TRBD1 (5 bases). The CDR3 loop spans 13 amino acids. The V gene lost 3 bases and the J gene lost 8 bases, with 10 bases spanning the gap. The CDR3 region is CASSLGVAEKLFF. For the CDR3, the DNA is TGTGCCAGCAGTTTGGGGGTCGCGGAAAAACTGTTTTTT.

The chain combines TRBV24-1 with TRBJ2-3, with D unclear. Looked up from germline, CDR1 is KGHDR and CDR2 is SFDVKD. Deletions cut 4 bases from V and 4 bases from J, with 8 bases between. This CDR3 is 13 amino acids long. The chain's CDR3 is CATSDKVADTQYF. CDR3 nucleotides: TGTGCCACCAGTGACAAAGTGGCAGATACGCAGTATTTT.

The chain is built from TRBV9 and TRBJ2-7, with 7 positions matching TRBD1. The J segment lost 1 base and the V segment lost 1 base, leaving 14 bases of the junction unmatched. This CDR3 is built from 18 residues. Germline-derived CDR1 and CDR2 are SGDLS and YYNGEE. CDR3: CASSVPSSRRGPSYEQYF. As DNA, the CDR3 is TGTGCCAGCAGCGTACCATCCTCGAGAAGGGGGCCATCCTACGAGCAGTACTTC. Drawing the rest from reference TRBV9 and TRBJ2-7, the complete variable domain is DSGVTQTPKHLITATGQRVTLRCSPRSGDLSVYWYQQSLDQGLQFLIQYYNGEERAKGNILERFSAQQFPDLHSELNLSSLELGDSALYFCASSVPSSRRGPSYEQYFGPGTRLTVT.

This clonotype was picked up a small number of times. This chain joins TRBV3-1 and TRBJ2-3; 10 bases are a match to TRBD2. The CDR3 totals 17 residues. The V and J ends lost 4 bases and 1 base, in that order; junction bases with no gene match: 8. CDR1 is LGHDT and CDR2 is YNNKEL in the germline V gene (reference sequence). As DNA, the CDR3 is TGTGCCAGCAGCCTGATTAGCGGGAGGTTCCGCACAGATACGCAGTATTTT. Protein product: CASSLISGRFRTDTQYF.

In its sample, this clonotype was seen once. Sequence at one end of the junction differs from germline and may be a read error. CDR3 amino acids: CSAHSARGTDMQYF. Here the CDR3 DNA reads TGCAGTGCCCATTCAGCAAGAGGCACAGATATGCAGTATTTT. The V call is TRBV20-1, the J call TRBJ2-3; D gene uncertain. The CDR3 loop spans 14 amino acids. Germline lookup yields CDR1 DFQATT and CDR2 SNEGSKA (reference sequence).

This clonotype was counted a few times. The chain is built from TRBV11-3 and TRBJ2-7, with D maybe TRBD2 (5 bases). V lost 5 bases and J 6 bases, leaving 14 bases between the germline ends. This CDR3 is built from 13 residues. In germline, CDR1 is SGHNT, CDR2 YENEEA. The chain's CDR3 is CASSPPRGGEQYF. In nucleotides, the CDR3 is TGTGCCAGCAGCCCCCCCCGGGGTGGCGAGCAGTACTTC.

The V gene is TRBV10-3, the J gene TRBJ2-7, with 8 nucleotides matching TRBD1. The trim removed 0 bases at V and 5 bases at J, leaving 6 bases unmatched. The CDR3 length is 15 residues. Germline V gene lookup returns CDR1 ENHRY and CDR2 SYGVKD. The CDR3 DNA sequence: TGTGCCATCAGTGAGTCGAGGACAGGGACGGACGAGCAGTACTTC. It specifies CAISESRTGTDEQYF.

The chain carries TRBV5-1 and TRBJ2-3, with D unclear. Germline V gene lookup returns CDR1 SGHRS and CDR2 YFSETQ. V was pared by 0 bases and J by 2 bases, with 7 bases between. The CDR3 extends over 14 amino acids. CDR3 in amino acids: CASSLVFITDTQYF. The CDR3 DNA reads TGCGCCAGCAGCTTGGTGTTTATCACAGATACGCAGTATTTT.